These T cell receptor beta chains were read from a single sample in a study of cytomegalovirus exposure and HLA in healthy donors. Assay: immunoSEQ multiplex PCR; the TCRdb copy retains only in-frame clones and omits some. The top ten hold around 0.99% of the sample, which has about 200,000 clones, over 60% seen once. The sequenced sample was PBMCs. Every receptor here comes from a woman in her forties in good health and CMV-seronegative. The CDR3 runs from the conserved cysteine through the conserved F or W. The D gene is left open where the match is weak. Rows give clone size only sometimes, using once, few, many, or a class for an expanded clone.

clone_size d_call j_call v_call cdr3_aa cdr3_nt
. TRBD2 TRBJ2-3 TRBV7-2 CASSFFGLAGPTDTQYF TGTGCCAGCAGCTTTTTTGGGCTAGCGGGCCCCACAGATACGCAGTATTTT
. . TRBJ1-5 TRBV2 CASSGRTLSNQPQHF TGTGCCAGCAGTGGTCGGACACTTAGCAATCAGCCCCAGCATTTT
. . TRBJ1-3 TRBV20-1 CSQQSGNTIYF TGCAGTCAACAGTCTGGAAACACCATATATTTT
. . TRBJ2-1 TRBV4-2 CASSQDLAEANEQFF TGTGCCAGCAGCCAAGATCTCGCAGAAGCGAATGAGCAGTTCTTC
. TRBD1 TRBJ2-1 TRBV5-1 CASSPLTGTEQFF TGCGCCAGCAGCCCCTTGACAGGGACTGAGCAGTTCTTC
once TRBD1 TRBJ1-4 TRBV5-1 CASSGDRSNEKLFF TGCGCCAGCAGCGGGGACAGGTCTAATGAAAAACTGTTTTTT
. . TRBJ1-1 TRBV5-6 CASRGRSRGLKTEAFF TGTGCCAGCAGGGGGAGATCGAGGGGGTTAAAGACTGAAGCTTTCTTT
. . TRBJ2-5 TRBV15 CATSYRGGGWETQYF TGTGCCACCAGCTACCGAGGGGGAGGGTGGGAGACCCAGTACTTC
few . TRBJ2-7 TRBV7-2 CASSLDRAGIYEQYF TGTGCCAGCAGCTTAGATAGGGCGGGAATTTACGAGCAGTACTTC
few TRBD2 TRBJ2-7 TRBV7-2 CASSLAILAGAYEQYF TGTGCCAGCAGCTTAGCGATACTAGCGGGGGCCTACGAGCAGTACTTC
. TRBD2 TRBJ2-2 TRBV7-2 CASSLAPGGLAGAGELFF TGTGCCAGCAGCTTAGCGCCTGGGGGGCTAGCGGGAGCCGGGGAGCTGTTTTTT
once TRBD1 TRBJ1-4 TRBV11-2 CASSLGGQGNEKLFF TGTGCCAGCAGCTTAGGGGGACAGGGTAATGAAAAACTGTTTTTT
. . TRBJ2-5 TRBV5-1 CASSLPTGELQETQYF TGCGCCAGCAGCCTCCCGACAGGAGAGCTCCAAGAGACCCAGTACTTC
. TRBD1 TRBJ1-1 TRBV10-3 CAIYRGGNTEAFF TGTGCCATCTACAGGGGCGGAAACACTGAAGCTTTCTTT
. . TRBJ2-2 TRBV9 CASSPLRGTGELFF TGTGCCAGCAGCCCCCTTAGAGGGACCGGGGAGCTGTTTTTT
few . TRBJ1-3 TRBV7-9 CASSLPQSSGNTIYF TGTGCCAGCAGCTTACCCCAGTCCTCTGGAAACACCATATATTTT
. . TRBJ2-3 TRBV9 CASSVAGAISNTQYF TGTGCCAGCAGCGTAGCAGGGGCTATAAGTAATACGCAGTATTTT
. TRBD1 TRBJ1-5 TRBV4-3 CASSQDTTGGNQPQHF TGCGCCAGCAGCCAAGATACGACAGGGGGAAATCAGCCCCAGCATTTT
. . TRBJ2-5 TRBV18 CASSPRQQETQYF TGTGCCAGCTCACCTAGACAGCAAGAGACCCAGTACTTC
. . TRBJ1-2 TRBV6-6 CASSGPRGFYDGYTF TGTGCCAGCAGTGGACCGAGAGGGTTTTACGATGGCTACACCTTC
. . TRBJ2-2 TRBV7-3 CASSLYPGHTPGELFF TGTGCCAGCAGCTTATATCCGGGACATACTCCCGGGGAGCTGTTTTTT
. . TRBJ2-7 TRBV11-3 CASSPRWSRYEQYF TGTGCCAGCAGCCCCCGATGGTCGAGATACGAGCAGTACTTC
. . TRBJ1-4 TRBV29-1 CSVSGRNNEKLFF TGCAGCGTTTCTGGCAGAAATAATGAAAAACTGTTTTTT
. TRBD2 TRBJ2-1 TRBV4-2 CASSQDPGLAGENEQFF TGTGCCAGCAGCCAAGATCCAGGACTAGCGGGAGAAAACGAGCAGTTCTTC
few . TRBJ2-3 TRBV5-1 CASSSSGTSTDTQYF TGCGCCAGCAGCTCCTCCGGGACTAGCACAGATACGCAGTATTTT
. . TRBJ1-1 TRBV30 CAWSSTRNTEAFF TGTGCCTGGAGTTCGACTAGGAACACTGAAGCTTTCTTT
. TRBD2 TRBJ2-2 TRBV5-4 CASSLAASGRTGELFF TGTGCCAGCAGCTTGGCGGCTAGCGGGAGAACCGGGGAGCTGTTTTTT
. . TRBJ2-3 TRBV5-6 CASSFMDTQYF TGTGCCAGCAGCTTTATGGATACGCAGTATTTT
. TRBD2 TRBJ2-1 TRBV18 CASSPPNGRALDEQFF TGTGCCAGCTCACCACCGAACGGGAGGGCCCTGGATGAGCAGTTCTTC